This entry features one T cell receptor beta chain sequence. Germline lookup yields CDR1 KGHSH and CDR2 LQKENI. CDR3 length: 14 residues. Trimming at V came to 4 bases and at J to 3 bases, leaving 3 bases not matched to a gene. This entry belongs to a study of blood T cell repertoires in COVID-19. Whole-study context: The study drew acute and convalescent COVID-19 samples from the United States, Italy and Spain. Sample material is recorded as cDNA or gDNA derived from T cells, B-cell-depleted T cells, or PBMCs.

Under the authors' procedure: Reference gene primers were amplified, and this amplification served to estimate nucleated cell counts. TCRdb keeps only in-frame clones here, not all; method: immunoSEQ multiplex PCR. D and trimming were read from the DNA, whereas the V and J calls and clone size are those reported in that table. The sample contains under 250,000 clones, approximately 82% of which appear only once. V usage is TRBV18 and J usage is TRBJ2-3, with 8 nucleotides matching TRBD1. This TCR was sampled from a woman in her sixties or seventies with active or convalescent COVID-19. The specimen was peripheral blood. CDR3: CASSLGQGTDTQYF. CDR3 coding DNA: TGTGCCAGCTCACTCGGACAGGGAACAGATACGCAGTATTTT. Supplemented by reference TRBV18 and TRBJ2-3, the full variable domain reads NAGVMQNPRHLVRRRGQEARLRCSPMKGHSHVYWYRQLPEEGLKFMVYLQKENIIDESGMPKERFSAEFPKEGPSILRIQQVVRGDSAAYFCASSLGQGTDTQYFGPGTRLTVL.